This passage covers 24 T cell receptor beta chains from one sample sequenced in a study of breast tumors, draining lymph nodes, adjacent tissues. TCRdb recomputed calls from the multiplex PCR reads with MiXCR, one row per CDR3 protein. Of about 220,000 distinct CDR3 sequences listed, less than 45% are singletons. Axillary draining lymph nodes of breast cancer patients supplied the node samples. Sequencing input: axillary lymph node tissue. All receptors come from a female donor with breast cancer. Some clones in this sample may be carry-over from other donors' samples.

As for this clonotype: The junction differs from germline at one of its ends, possibly a read error. V is TRBV25-1 and J is TRBJ2-3; TRBD2 is a possible D gene (7 bases). Germline CDR1 MGHDK, CDR2 SYGVNS. This CDR3 contains 14 residues. The CDR3 loop is CARDYGGGADMQYF. CDR3 DNA sequence: TGTGCTAGAGATTACGGCGGGGGCGCAGATATGCAGTATTTT.

In regard to this clonotype: This may come from a read error, since a much larger clone is one base off. This rearrangement joins TRBV11-3 to TRBJ2-7, with a possible D match to TRBD1 (7 bases). With 5 bases removed from V and 2 bases from J, the gap between germline ends came to 13 bases. The CDR3 runs to 14 residues. Looked up from germline, CDR1 is SGHNT and CDR2 is YENEEA. CDR3: CASSGRGEPYEQYF. The CDR3 nucleotides read TGTGCCAGCAGCGGCAGGGGGGAACCCTACGAGCAGTACTTC. The variable domain in full, completed from reference TRBV11-3 and TRBJ2-7, reads EAGVVQSPRYKIIEKKQPVAFWCNPISGHNTLYWYLQNLGQGPELLIRYENEEAVDDSQLPKDRFSAERLKGVDSTLKIQPAELGDSAVYLCASSGRGEPYEQYFGPGTRLTVT.

This clonotype occurred many times. CDR3 DNA sequence: TGTGCCAGCATCGGGACACGGGATAGGAATACGCAGTATTTT. As protein: CASIGTRDRNTQYF. The genes are TRBV12-3 or TRBV12-4 and TRBJ2-3, with D perhaps TRBD1 (6 bases). The germline V and J ends were trimmed by 7 bases and 7 bases, with 18 bases remaining between them. The CDR3 extends over 14 amino acids.

This clonotype was found many times. In DNA, the CDR3 is TGTGCCACCAGCCAGCGGAGAGGGGGGCGAGATACGCAGTATTTT. Translating gives CATSQRRGGRDTQYF. V gene TRBV24-1 combines with J gene TRBJ2-3, with D perhaps matching TRBD1 or TRBD2 (6 bases each). CDR1 is KGHDR, CDR2 SFDVKD, per germline. Trimming removed 7 bases at V and 5 bases at J, with 18 bases between. This CDR3 is built from 15 residues.

At least ten counts were recorded for this clonotype. This chain uses TRBV2 with TRBJ1-5; TRBD1 aligns across 7 bases. Germline V gene data show CDR1 as SNHLY and CDR2 as FYNNEI. The CDR3 consists of 15 residues. Trimming took 6 bases from V and 3 from J; bases not matched to a gene: 8. CDR3 DNA: TGTGCCAGCAGGGCGACAGGGACCCTCAATCAGCCCCAGCATTTT. It yields the protein CASRATGTLNQPQHF.

This clonotype is medium-sized by share. The genes are TRBV15 and TRBJ2-7; 10 bases fit TRBD1. Germline CDR1 is LNHNV and CDR2 is YYDKDF (reference sequence). V trimming: 1 base; J trimming: 5 bases; junction bases outside the gene matches: 5. The CDR3 covers 15 residues. The CDR3, as DNA: TGTGCCACCAGCAGAGGGGACAGGGGAATGAACGAGCAGTACTTC. Translation: CATSRGDRGMNEQYF. Combining the CDR3 with reference TRBV15 and TRBJ2-7 gives the whole variable domain DAMVIQNPRYQVTQFGKPVTLSCSQTLNHNVMYWYQQKSSQAPKLLFHYYDKDFNNEADTPDNFQSRRPNTSFCFLDIRSPGLGDTAMYLCATSRGDRGMNEQYFGPGTRLTVT.

Many counts were recorded for this clonotype. The V gene is TRBV12-3 or TRBV12-4, the J gene TRBJ1-5, with a weak D call TRBD1 (5 bases). V was trimmed by 7 bases and J by 3 bases, leaving 13 bases between them. The CDR3 loop spans 14 amino acids. The CDR3 reads CASKGRDPNQPQHF. The CDR3 region has the DNA TGTGCCAGCAAGGGGAGGGATCCCAATCAGCCCCAGCATTTT.

This clonotype has ten or more counts. The chain combines TRBV18 with TRBJ2-7; tentatively, D is TRBD1 or TRBD2 (6 bases each). From germline, CDR1 is KGHSH and CDR2 LQKENI. Trimming pared 4 bases from V and 7 bases from J, leaving 14 bases between. The CDR3 is 13 residues long. CDR3 sequence: CASSQEVGGEQYF. The CDR3, as DNA: TGTGCCAGCTCACAGGAAGTAGGGGGGGAGCAGTACTTC.

In its sample, this clonotype was seen many times. This sequence joins TRBV6-6 and TRBJ2-5, with D tentatively TRBD2 (5 bases). The CDR3 consists of 13 residues. Germline lookup yields CDR1 MNHNY and CDR2 SVGAGI (reference sequence). Trimming stripped 2 bases from V and 5 bases from J, with 9 bases between. The DNA of the CDR3 is TGTGCCAGCAGTTACGGACTGGGCGAGACCCAGTACTTC. This sequence encodes CASSYGLGETQYF.

The chain carries TRBV2 and TRBJ1-6; 7 nucleotides agree with TRBD1. The CDR3 is 14 residues long. Per the germline V gene, CDR1 is SNHLY and CDR2 is FYNNEI. V was pared by 4 bases and J by 7 bases, with 4 bases of the junction left unmatched. CDR3 sequence (DNA): TGTGCCAGCAGTGCTGAGGGGGCGAATTCACCCCTCCACTTT. Its translation is CASSAEGANSPLHF.

Concerning this clonotype: A much larger clone differs by one base, so this may be a read error. The rearrangement uses TRBV10-1 and TRBJ2-5; D is perhaps TRBD1 (6 bases). Germline CDR1 and CDR2: WNHNN and SYGVQD (reference sequence). The CDR3 extends over 13 amino acids. Here the CDR3 reads CVSSRQVGETQYF. The CDR3 DNA reads TGCGTCAGCAGTAGACAGGTTGGGGAGACCCAGTACTTC.

This clonotype showed up just once. The chain is built from TRBV5-1 and TRBJ2-3, with 7 bases that match TRBD2. Germline V gene lookup returns CDR1 SGHRS and CDR2 YFSETQ. CDR3 length: 17 residues. V dropped 1 base and J dropped 1; count of bases not matched to a gene: 9. The CDR3 DNA reads TGCGCCAGCAGCTTGAGCGGGGCACTAGCAGGCACAGATACGCAGTATTTT. Translating gives CASSLSGALAGTDTQYF.

This clonotype was observed many times. This chain uses TRBV11-1 with TRBJ2-2; 7 nucleotides match TRBD1. This CDR3 contains 16 residues. Germline values: CDR1 SGHAT, CDR2 FQDESV (reference sequence). The V and J ends lost 4 bases and 0 bases, in that order; junction bases with no gene match: 5. The CDR3 protein is CASSSTGTANTGELFF. The CDR3 DNA reads as TGTGCCAGCAGCTCAACGGGGACAGCGAACACCGGGGAGCTGTTTTTT. The full variable domain, completed using reference TRBV11-1 and TRBJ2-2, is EAEVAQSPRYKITEKSQAVAFWCDPISGHATLYWYRQILGQGPELLVQFQDESVVDDSQLPKDRFSAERLKGVDSTLKIQPAELGDSAMYLCASSSTGTANTGELFFGEGSRLTVL.

The V call is TRBV28, the J call TRBJ1-2; 9 bases line up with TRBD1. Germline CDR1 is MDHEN and CDR2 is SYDVKM. The CDR3 extends over 15 amino acids. J was trimmed by 2 bases and V by 7 bases; bases with no gene match: 8. DNA of the CDR3: TGTGCCAGCACCCCGGGACAGGGTGTAAACTATGGCTACACCTTC. Amino acids: CASTPGQGVNYGYTF.

This rearrangement joins TRBV7-9 to TRBJ1-4; D ambiguous. The CDR3 totals 16 residues. Per the germline V gene, CDR1 is SEHNR and CDR2 is FQNEAQ (reference sequence). With 1 base removed from V and 5 bases from J, the gap between germline ends came to 14 bases. The CDR3 loop reads CASSLGLAVVNEKLFF. In DNA, the CDR3 is TGTGCCAGCAGCTTAGGGCTAGCGGTAGTAAATGAAAAACTGTTTTTT.

The gene calls are TRBV29-1 and TRBJ2-1; TRBD2 might be the D (6 bases). Germline V gene lookup returns CDR1 SQVTM and CDR2 ANQGSEA. The CDR3 is 14 amino acids. This chain's CDR3 is CSLGGVRTYNEQFF. The CDR3 DNA reads as TGCAGTTTGGGGGGAGTACGGACCTACAATGAGCAGTTCTTC.

Ten or more counts support this clonotype. V gene TRBV7-8 combines with J gene TRBJ1-2; maybe TRBD1 (6 bases). Per the germline V gene, CDR1 is SGHVS and CDR2 is FQNEAQ. Trimming took 3 bases from V and 3 from J, leaving 14 bases between them. This CDR3 has 15 residues. The CDR3 loop is CASSLAGAGDYGYTF. CDR3 DNA: TGTGCCAGCAGCTTGGCAGGGGCCGGGGACTATGGCTACACCTTC.

This clonotype has a count of ten or more. V gene TRBV6-6 combines with J gene TRBJ2-2; 10 bases match TRBD2. J was trimmed by 4 bases and V by 6 bases; bases with no gene match: 2. The CDR3 is 14 residues long. Germline values: CDR1 MNHNY, CDR2 SVGAGI (reference sequence). The DNA of the CDR3 is TGTGCCAGCAGGGTAGCGGGAGGCACCGGGGAGCTGTTTTTT. It specifies CASRVAGGTGELFF.

This clonotype has ten or more counts. The chain joins TRBV20-1 to TRBJ2-1, with unresolved D. In germline, CDR1 is DFQATT, CDR2 SNEGSKA (reference sequence). V was cut by 4 bases and J by 7 bases, with 11 bases left in between. This CDR3 is 12 amino acids long. The CDR3 DNA follows: TGCAGTGCTACCATCCACACAAATGAGCAGTTCTTC. Its protein product is CSATIHTNEQFF.

The chain is built from TRBV15 and TRBJ2-3; 8 bases agree with TRBD1. Germline V lookup: CDR1 LNHNV, CDR2 YYDKDF (reference sequence). The ends lost 5 bases at V and 4 bases at J; junction bases unmatched: 8. CDR3 length: 15 amino acids. This CDR3 is CATSVLQGASDTQYF. The CDR3, as DNA: TGTGCCACCAGCGTGCTGCAGGGGGCATCAGATACGCAGTATTTT.

This clonotype showed up many times. The CDR3, as DNA: TGCGCCAGCAGTGACGGAACTAACTATGGCTACACCTTC. Translated: CASSDGTNYGYTF. The chain couples TRBV10-2 to TRBJ1-2; D unclear. Trimming shortened V by 3 bases and J by 0 bases, and 5 bases separated the two germline ends. The germline gives CDR1 WSHSY, CDR2 SAAADI. The CDR3 spans 13 residues.

This clonotype was seen at least ten times. The V gene is TRBV19, the J gene TRBJ1-5, with TRBD1 identical over 8 bases. The CDR3 length is 15 residues. After removal of 1 base from V and 3 bases from J, the junction contained 2 bases not matched to a gene. Looked up from germline, CDR1 is LNHDA and CDR2 is SQIVND (reference sequence). The CDR3 DNA sequence: TGTGCCAGTAGTATAGGCAGGGGGCTCAATCAGCCCCAGCATTTT. Its translation: CASSIGRGLNQPQHF.

The V call is TRBV7-8, the J call TRBJ1-2, with D perhaps TRBD1 (5 bases). The CDR3 consists of 13 residues. V dropped 6 bases and J dropped 8 bases, with 16 bases sitting between them. From germline, CDR1 is SGHVS and CDR2 FQNEAQ. The chain's CDR3 is CASRGTETNGYTF. The CDR3 bases are TGTGCCAGCAGAGGGACGGAGACCAACGGCTACACCTTC. Variable domain in full (rest from reference TRBV7-8 and TRBJ1-2): GAGVSQSPRYKVAKRGQDVALRCDPISGHVSLFWYQQALGQGPEFLTYFQNEAQLDKSGLPSDRFFAERPEGSVSTLKIQRTQQEDSAVYLCASRGTETNGYTFGSGTRLTVV.

This clonotype was picked up many times. The rearrangement uses TRBV24-1 and TRBJ2-1; 9 bases line up with TRBD1. Trimming at V came to 4 bases and at J to 2 bases, leaving 5 bases not matched to a gene. The CDR3 spans 16 residues. CDR1 is KGHDR, CDR2 SFDVKD, per germline. The CDR3 region has the DNA TGTGCCACCAGTGACCCGAGACAGGGGGCCTACAATGAGCAGTTCTTC. This encodes CATSDPRQGAYNEQFF.